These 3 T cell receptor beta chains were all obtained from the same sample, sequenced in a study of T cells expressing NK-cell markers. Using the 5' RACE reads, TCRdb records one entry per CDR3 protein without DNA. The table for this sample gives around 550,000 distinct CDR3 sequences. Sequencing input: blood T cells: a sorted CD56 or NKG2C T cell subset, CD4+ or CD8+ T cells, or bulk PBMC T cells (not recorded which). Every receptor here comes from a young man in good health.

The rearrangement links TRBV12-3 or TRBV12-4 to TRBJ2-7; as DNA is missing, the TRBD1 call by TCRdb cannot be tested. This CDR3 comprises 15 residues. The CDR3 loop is CASSLTGGKAYEQYF.

The CDR3 here is CASSIITGTGEEQYF. This chain joins TRBV28 and TRBJ2-7; TCRdb designates TRBD1, a call that cannot be tested without DNA. Germline lookup yields CDR1 MDHEN and CDR2 SYDVKM. The CDR3 runs to 15 residues.

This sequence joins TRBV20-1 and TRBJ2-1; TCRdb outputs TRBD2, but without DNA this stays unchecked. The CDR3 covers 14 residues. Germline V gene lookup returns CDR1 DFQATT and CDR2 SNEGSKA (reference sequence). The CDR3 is CSAPPSGPYNEQFF.